These 17 T cell receptor beta chains came from one sample sequenced in a study of a mutant IDH1 vaccine in newly diagnosed glioma. As to time point: week 35, safety follow-up. Vaccination comprised doses that each held 300 ug of mutant IDH1 20-mer peptide, plus topical imiquimod. Produced via immunoSEQ multiplex PCR; TCRdb's table is partial and in-frame only. The table shows 58,000 or so clones, with about 90% occurring only once. The antigens of these receptors remain unknown. The sequenced sample was PBMCs, obtained from a glioma patient whose treatment included an IDH1 peptide vaccine. The receptors derive from a man aged 35-49 years with glioma.

This chain joins TRBV6-1 and TRBJ2-7; D not resolved. The V gene lost 7 bases and the J gene lost 6 bases, with 16 bases spanning the gap. This CDR3 contains 13 residues. Germline V gives CDR1 MNHNS, CDR2 SASEGT. The CDR3 reads CASTPLERGEQYF. CDR3 nucleotides: TGTGCCAGCACCCCGTTAGAAAGAGGCGAGCAGTACTTC.

V is TRBV19 and J is TRBJ2-2; D is perhaps TRBD2 (6 bases). Germline V lookup: CDR1 LNHDA, CDR2 SQIVND (reference sequence). Trimming took 3 bases from V and 3 from J, leaving 8 bases between them. The CDR3 is made up of 14 amino acids. CDR3 DNA: TGTGCCAGTAGTATGGGAGGCGACACCGGGGAGCTGTTTTTT. This translates into CASSMGGDTGELFF.

The table lists this clone with a few counts. The CDR3 sequence is CASSVASTSLEQFF. The CDR3 region has the DNA TGTGCCAGCAGCGTAGCTAGCACTAGCCTTGAGCAGTTCTTC. The chain joins TRBV9 to TRBJ2-1, with D possibly matching TRBD2 (6 bases). Looked up from germline, CDR1 is SGDLS and CDR2 is YYNGEE. This CDR3 spans 14 amino acids. Trimming left V 0 bases short and J 9 bases short, with 13 bases between.

This chain links TRBV6-1 with TRBJ2-2; D call uncertain. Trimming took off 8 bases at V and 4 bases at J, with 5 bases between the two ends. CDR1 is MNHNS and CDR2 is SASEGT in the germline V gene. The CDR3 spans 11 residues. The CDR3 region has the DNA TGTGCCAGCCTGGGCACCGGGGAGCTGTTTTTT. Protein: CASLGTGELFF.

This chain links TRBV9 with TRBJ2-5; 7 bases map to TRBD2. This CDR3 contains 14 residues. CDR1 and CDR2 from the germline V gene are SGDLS and YYNGEE. Trimming took 3 bases from V and 5 from J; bases not matched to a gene: 7. As DNA, the CDR3 is TGTGCCAGCAGCGGGGGGGGAGGCGGGGAGACCCAGTACTTC. It translates to CASSGGGGGETQYF.

J is TRBJ2-7 and V is TRBV6-6; no definite D call. This CDR3 is built from 15 residues. The V and J ends lost 1 base and 3 bases respectively, with 13 bases between them. The germline V gene encodes CDR1 MNHNY and CDR2 SVGAGI (reference sequence). CDR3 amino acids: CASSYYLDVFYEQYF. In DNA form, the CDR3 reads TGTGCCAGCAGTTACTACCTGGACGTATTCTACGAGCAGTACTTC.

V and J are TRBV5-1 and TRBJ2-3; D perhaps matches TRBD1 (6 bases). The CDR3 has 15 residues. The V gene's germline CDR1 is SGHRS and CDR2 YFSETQ. V was trimmed by 0 bases and J by 1 base, leaving 9 bases between them. CDR3: CASSLGTGRTDTQYF. The DNA of the CDR3 is TGCGCCAGCAGCTTGGGCACAGGGCGCACAGATACGCAGTATTTT.

This chain joins TRBV6-6 and TRBJ2-5; 9 bases are a match to TRBD1. Unmatched junction bases numbered 11, after V lost 6 bases and J lost 3 bases. CDR1 and CDR2 from the germline V gene are MNHNY and SVGAGI (reference sequence). CDR3 length equals 16 residues. CDR3 amino acids: CASRSNIGQGKETQYF. The CDR3 region has the DNA TGTGCCAGCAGGAGTAATATAGGACAGGGGAAAGAGACCCAGTACTTC.

The chain combines TRBV9 with TRBJ2-5; 12 positions match TRBD1. From germline, CDR1 is SGDLS and CDR2 YYNGEE. This CDR3 contains 18 residues. With V trimmed by 3 bases and J by 3 bases, 12 bases remained unmatched. CDR3 sequence (DNA): TGTGCCAGCAGCGAGGGGGGGACAGGGGGCCTACTAAAAGAGACCCAGTACTTC. Translating it yields CASSEGGTGGLLKETQYF.

The genes are TRBV6-4 and TRBJ1-2, with TRBD1 identical over 8 bases. Per the germline V gene, CDR1 is MRHNA and CDR2 is SNTAGT. J was trimmed by 0 bases and V by 0 bases; bases with no gene match: 3. The CDR3 loop spans 16 amino acids. CDR3 bases: TGTGCCAGCAGTGACTCGTGGACAGGGCCTAACTATGGCTACACCTTC. Protein: CASSDSWTGPNYGYTF.

CDR3 DNA sequence: TGTGCCAGCAGCTTATATAGCGGGGCCTACAATGAGCAGTTCTTC. It encodes CASSLYSGAYNEQFF. The chain has TRBV7-9 and TRBJ2-1, with 8 bases identical to TRBD2. CDR3 length: 15 residues. The V gene's germline CDR1 is SEHNR and CDR2 FQNEAQ (reference sequence). V dropped 2 bases and J dropped 2; count of bases not matched to a gene: 2.

V usage is TRBV19 and J usage is TRBJ2-3, with 7 bases identical to TRBD1. This CDR3 has 15 residues. Germline V gives CDR1 LNHDA, CDR2 SQIVND (reference sequence). The V and J ends lost 5 bases and 1 base, in that order; junction bases with no gene match: 6. CDR3: CASSARQGGTDTQYF. CDR3 DNA sequence: TGTGCCAGTAGTGCGCGACAGGGCGGCACAGATACGCAGTATTTT.

This clone has just one count. The chain carries TRBV7-2 and TRBJ1-2; D is unresolved. Trimming cost V 3 bases and J 8 bases, with 13 bases left between them. The germline gives CDR1 SGHTA, CDR2 FQGNSA. The CDR3 has 13 residues. The CDR3 region is CASSFGEFGGYTF. For the CDR3, the DNA is TGTGCCAGCAGCTTCGGGGAATTCGGGGGCTACACCTTC.

This clone was seen only a few times. The V and J genes are TRBV19 and TRBJ1-5, with 7 bases matching TRBD1. CDR3 size: 13 residues. Looked up from germline, CDR1 is LNHDA and CDR2 is SQIVND (reference sequence). The ends lost 10 bases at V and 5 bases at J; junction bases unmatched: 8. The CDR3 sequence: CATTGSLHQPQHF. The CDR3 DNA is TGTGCCACGACAGGGAGTCTGCATCAGCCCCAGCATTTT.

This clone was seen more than once but under ten times. The rearrangement links TRBV6-5 to TRBJ1-1; possibly TRBD1 for D (5 bases). CDR3 length: 15 amino acids. Looked up from germline, CDR1 is MNHEY and CDR2 is SVGAGI. Trimming took 6 bases from V and 0 from J, leaving 14 bases between them. The CDR3 protein is CASRTGTRMNTEAFF. The DNA for the CDR3 is TGTGCCAGCAGAACCGGGACTCGTATGAACACTGAAGCTTTCTTT.

This chain uses TRBV7-9 with TRBJ2-5; TRBD1 agrees at 7 bases. Trimming took 5 bases from V and 7 from J; bases not matched to a gene: 4. The germline CDR1 and CDR2 sequences are SEHNR and FQNEAQ (reference sequence). This CDR3 has 12 residues. The CDR3: CASSQGDGTQYF. CDR3 coding DNA: TGTGCCAGCAGCCAGGGGGATGGGACCCAGTACTTC.

V usage is TRBV19 and J usage is TRBJ2-7, with 10 bases that match TRBD1. CDR1 LNHDA and CDR2 SQIVND come from the germline V gene (reference sequence). This CDR3 is 14 amino acids long. V trimming: 1 base; J trimming: 3 bases; junction bases outside the gene matches: 0. The CDR3 nucleotides are TGTGCCAGTAGTATAGGGACAGGGGGCTACGAGCAGTACTTC. Translating gives CASSIGTGGYEQYF.